The rows below give T cell receptor beta chains drawn from one sample of a study of T cell responses to AZD1222 COVID-19 vaccine. Generated by immunoSEQ multiplex PCR, the TCRdb table keeps only in-frame clones and is missing some. The sample yields 90,000 to 120,000 clones, around 94% seen once. The source was peripheral blood, collected on day 0 of AZD1222 vaccination. These receptors were obtained from an adult in good health. CDR3s include the opening cysteine and the closing phenylalanine or tryptophan. The order of the fields is J gene, V gene, D gene, clone size, CDR3 DNA, CDR3 protein. D genes are given only for firm matches. For some rows the clone size is stated as once, few or many, or as a class when expanded; others skip it.

TRBJ1-3 | TRBV9 | - | - | TGTGCCAGCAGCGTAGGGGGCACTGGAAACACCATATATTTT | CASSVGGTGNTIYF
TRBJ1-1 | TRBV18 | - | - | TGTGCCAGCTCACCGTTGCCGAGGAACACTGAAGCTTTCTTT | CASSPLPRNTEAFF
TRBJ2-3 | TRBV2 | TRBD2 | - | TGTGCCAGCAGTGCGGGGGGAGGCACAGATACGCAGTATTTT | CASSAGGGTDTQYF
TRBJ1-6 | TRBV9 | TRBD1 | - | TGTGCCAGCAGCGCCCGGACAGGTGATAATTCACCCCTCCACTTT | CASSARTGDNSPLHF
TRBJ1-4 | TRBV19 | TRBD1 | - | TGTGCCAGTAGTAGTCGGGACAGGTCTACGGATGAAAAACTGTTTTTT | CASSSRDRSTDEKLFF
TRBJ1-5 | TRBV4-2 | - | - | TGTGCCAGTGGGGGCATAGAGAATCAGCCCCAGCATTTT | CASGGIENQPQHF
TRBJ1-5 | TRBV19 | TRBD1 | - | TGTGCCAGTAGGACAGGGAGTCAGCCCCAGCATTTT | CASRTGSQPQHF
TRBJ2-1 | TRBV19 | - | - | TGTGCCAGTAGTCCCCTGGAGGGGGGGCCTGAGCAGTTCTTC | CASSPLEGGPEQFF
TRBJ2-1 | TRBV28 | TRBD2 | - | TGTGCCAGCAGCGTTAGCGGGAATGAGCAGTTCTTC | CASSVSGNEQFF
TRBJ1-1 | TRBV6-2/TRBV6-3 | - | - | TGTGCCAGCAGTTATTTTAGCGCGAACACTGAAGCTTTCTTT | CASSYFSANTEAFF
TRBJ1-3 | TRBV18 | TRBD1 | - | TGTGCCAGCTCACTTGAGACAGGGGCTGGAAACACCATATATTTT | CASSLETGAGNTIYF
TRBJ2-7 | TRBV19 | - | - | TGTGCCAGTAGCTCGACGCGGGGCTACGAGCAGTACTTC | CASSSTRGYEQYF
TRBJ2-2 | TRBV11-3 | - | - | TGTGCCAGCAGCACCACCGGGGAGCTGTTTTTT | CASSTTGELFF
TRBJ1-2 | TRBV6-5 | - | once | TGTGCCAGCAGGGCGACAGCAAACTATGGCTACACCTTC | CASRATANYGYTF